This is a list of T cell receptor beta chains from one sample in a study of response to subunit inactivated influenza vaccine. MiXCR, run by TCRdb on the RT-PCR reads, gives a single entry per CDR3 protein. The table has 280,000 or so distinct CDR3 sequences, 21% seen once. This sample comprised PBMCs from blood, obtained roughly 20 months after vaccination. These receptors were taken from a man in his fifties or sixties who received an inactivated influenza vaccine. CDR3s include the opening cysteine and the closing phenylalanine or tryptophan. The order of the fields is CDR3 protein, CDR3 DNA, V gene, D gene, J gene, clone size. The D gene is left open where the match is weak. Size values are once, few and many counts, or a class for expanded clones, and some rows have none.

CDR3: CASSLRTGGIGPQHF
DNA: TGTGCCAGCAGTCTCCGGACAGGGGGCATAGGGCCCCAGCATTTT
V: TRBV12-3/TRBV12-4
D: TRBD1
J: TRBJ1-5
size: NA

CDR3: CASSLEGAVSSYEQYF
DNA: TGTGCCAGCAGCTTGGAGGGGGCGGTGAGCTCCTACGAGCAGTACTTC
V: TRBV5-5
D: TRBD1
J: TRBJ2-7
size: few

CDR3: CASSPGVNYGYTF
DNA: TGTGCCAGCAGCCCAGGGGTTAACTATGGCTACACCTTC
V: TRBV28
D: NA
J: TRBJ1-2
size: many

CDR3: CASDDGRREKLFF
DNA: TGTGCCAGTGACGACGGCCGACGGGAAAAACTGTTTTTT
V: TRBV19
D: NA
J: TRBJ1-4
size: many

CDR3: CASSPPAGTYNEQFF
DNA: TGTGCCAGCAGCCCCCCAGCGGGGACATACAATGAGCAGTTCTTC
V: TRBV28
D: NA
J: TRBJ2-1
size: once

CDR3: CASSRDRESEQYF
DNA: TGTGCCAGCAGCAGGGACAGGGAGAGCGAGCAGTACTTC
V: TRBV12-3/TRBV12-4
D: TRBD1
J: TRBJ2-7
size: once

CDR3: CSAREGGGTEAFF
DNA: TGCAGTGCTAGAGAGGGTGGAGGCACTGAAGCTTTCTTT
V: TRBV20-1
D: NA
J: TRBJ1-1
size: few

CDR3: CASKGQDYEAFF
DNA: TGTGCCAGTAAGGGGCAGGACTATGAAGCTTTCTTT
V: TRBV19
D: NA
J: TRBJ1-1
size: NA

CDR3: CASSYLSTGIHEQYF
DNA: TGTGCCAGCAGTTACCTCTCGACAGGGATCCACGAGCAGTACTTC
V: TRBV6-5
D: TRBD1
J: TRBJ2-7
size: NA

CDR3: CASRTGAVSRTDTQYF
DNA: TGTGCCAGCAGGACGGGGGCTGTTTCCCGCACAGATACGCAGTATTTT
V: TRBV2
D: NA
J: TRBJ2-3
size: NA

CDR3: CASSTDLRGRVDGYTF
DNA: TGTGCCAGCAGCACGGACCTCAGGGGGCGAGTTGATGGCTACACCTTC
V: TRBV5-4
D: TRBD1
J: TRBJ1-2
size: NA

CDR3: CASSHPQPGELFF
DNA: TGCGCCAGCAGCCACCCTCAGCCCGGGGAGCTGTTTTTT
V: TRBV4-1
D: NA
J: TRBJ2-2
size: few

CDR3: CASSDDLYEQYF
DNA: TGTGCCAGCAGTGACGACTTGTACGAGCAGTACTTC
V: TRBV6-5
D: NA
J: TRBJ2-7
size: few

CDR3: CASSLGTGMRGYTF
DNA: TGCGCCAGCAGCTTGGGCACAGGGATGCGTGGCTACACCTTC
V: TRBV5-1
D: NA
J: TRBJ1-2
size: NA

CDR3: CASSPGTSGRVGEQFF
DNA: TGTGCCAGCAGCCCAGGGACTAGCGGGAGGGTGGGAGAGCAGTTCTTC
V: TRBV7-3
D: TRBD2
J: TRBJ2-1
size: NA

CDR3: CASSRDTGGEYGYTF
DNA: TGCGCCAGCAGCCGAGACACAGGGGGGGAGTATGGCTACACCTTC
V: TRBV5-1
D: TRBD1
J: TRBJ1-2
size: few